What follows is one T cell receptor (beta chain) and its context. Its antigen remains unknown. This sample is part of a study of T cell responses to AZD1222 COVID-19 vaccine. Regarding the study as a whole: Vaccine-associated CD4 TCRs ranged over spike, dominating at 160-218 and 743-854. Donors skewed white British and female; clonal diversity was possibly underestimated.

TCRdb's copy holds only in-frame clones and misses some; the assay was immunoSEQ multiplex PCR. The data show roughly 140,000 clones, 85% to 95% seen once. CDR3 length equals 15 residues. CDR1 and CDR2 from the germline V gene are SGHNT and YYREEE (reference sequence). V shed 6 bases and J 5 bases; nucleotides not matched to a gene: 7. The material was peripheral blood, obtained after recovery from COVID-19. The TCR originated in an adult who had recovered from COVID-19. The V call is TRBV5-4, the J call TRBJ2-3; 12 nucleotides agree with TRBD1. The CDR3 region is CASNLGQGAGDTQYF. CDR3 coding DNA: TGTGCCAGCAACCTGGGACAGGGGGCCGGAGATACGCAGTATTTT. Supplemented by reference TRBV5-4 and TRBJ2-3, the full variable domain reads ETGVTQSPTHLIKTRGQQVTLRCSSQSGHNTVSWYQQALGQGPQFIFQYYREEENGRGNFPPRFSGLQFPNYSSELNVNALELDDSALYLCASNLGQGAGDTQYFGPGTRLTVL.